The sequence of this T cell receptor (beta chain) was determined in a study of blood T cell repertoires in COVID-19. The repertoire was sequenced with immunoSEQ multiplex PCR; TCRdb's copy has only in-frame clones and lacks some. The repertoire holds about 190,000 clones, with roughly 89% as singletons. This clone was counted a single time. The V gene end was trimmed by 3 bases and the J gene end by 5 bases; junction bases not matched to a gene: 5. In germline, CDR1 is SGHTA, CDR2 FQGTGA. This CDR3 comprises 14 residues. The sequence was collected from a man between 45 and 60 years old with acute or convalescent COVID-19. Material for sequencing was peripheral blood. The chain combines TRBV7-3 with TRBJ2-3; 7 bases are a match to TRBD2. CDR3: CASSLGGSVDTQYF. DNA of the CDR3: TGTGCCAGCAGCTTGGGCGGGAGTGTAGATACGCAGTATTTT.